These 9 T cell receptor beta chains share one sample of origin, sequenced in a study of Ad26.COV2.S vaccination and SARS-CoV-2 variants. Sequencing was performed with immunoSEQ multiplex PCR; in TCRdb, only in-frame clones are kept and a portion is missing. Altogether 290,000 or so clones are present, 87% being singletons, with the ten largest covering roughly 3.5%. The treatment is: over 15 received Ad26.COV2.S at low or high dose, single or two shots; about 5 received placebo; per-sample allocation not given. Specimen acquisition occurred on day 63 following the initial vaccine or placebo injection. The sample consisted of peripheral blood, taken in a trial of Ad26.COV2.S vaccine versus placebo. These receptors were obtained from a person aged 18-65 years who received the Ad26.COV2.S COVID-19 vaccine or a placebo.

The V call is TRBV7-2, the J call TRBJ1-3; no clear D gene. Per germline, CDR1 SGHTA and CDR2 FQGNSA. Deletions cut 3 bases from V and 4 bases from J, with 13 bases between. The CDR3 runs 15 residues. The CDR3 sequence: CASSFAGTAGNTIYF. DNA for the CDR3: TGTGCCAGCAGCTTTGCCGGAACAGCCGGAAACACCATATATTTT.

The CDR3, as DNA: TGTGCCAGCAGCGTAGGGACAGGAGACTACGAGCAGTACTTC. Translation: CASSVGTGDYEQYF. The chain recombines TRBV9 with TRBJ2-7; 7 nucleotides line up with TRBD1. Germline CDR1 and CDR2: SGDLS and YYNGEE. This CDR3 contains 14 residues. The junction had 3 bases not matched to a gene; V was cut back by 0 bases and J by 3 bases.

The table lists this clone with a count of one. This chain links TRBV30 with TRBJ2-7; TRBD2 is a possible D gene (6 bases). V lost 2 bases to trimming and J lost 0 bases, with 17 bases between them. Germline lookup yields CDR1 GTSNPN and CDR2 SVGIG (reference sequence). CDR3 length: 16 amino acids. The CDR3 sequence: CAWSSRLVNSSYEQYF. DNA of the CDR3: TGTGCCTGGAGTAGCCGACTAGTTAATAGCTCCTACGAGCAGTACTTC.

This clone was seen a few times. The chain carries TRBV4-1 and TRBJ1-1, with TRBD1 matching 8 bases. Germline assignment: CDR1 MGHRA and CDR2 YSYEKL. V shed 4 bases and J 6 bases; nucleotides not matched to a gene: 10. The CDR3 contains 15 residues. DNA for the CDR3: TGCGCCAGCAGCCCTAGGGCAGGGGGCACGGCTGAAGCTTTCTTT. Translated, it gives CASSPRAGGTAEAFF.

The rearrangement joins TRBV6-5 to TRBJ1-1; D not resolved. This CDR3 comprises 15 residues. V lost 0 bases to trimming and J lost 4 bases, with 12 bases between them. Germline CDR1 and CDR2: MNHEY and SVGAGI. The CDR3 nucleotides are TGTGCCAGCAGTTACTCTGGGTCAGTGGGCACTGAAGCTTTCTTT. The encoded protein is CASSYSGSVGTEAFF.

This clone was seen only once. This chain joins TRBV7-7 and TRBJ2-3; D is uncertain. The V end was cut by 5 bases, the J end by 0 bases, with 6 bases between. Germline V lookup: CDR1 SSHAT, CDR2 FNYEAQ (reference sequence). This CDR3 is built from 13 residues. This CDR3 reads CASSPVSTDTQYF. As DNA, the CDR3 is TGTGCCAGCAGCCCTGTTAGCACAGATACGCAGTATTTT.

The chain uses TRBV29-1 and TRBJ2-2, with D uncertain. Trimming cost V 5 bases and J 6 bases, with 10 bases left between them. CDR1 and CDR2 (germline): SQVTM, ANQGSEA. CDR3 size: 12 residues. CDR3 in amino acids: CSVNESPGELFF. The CDR3, as DNA: TGCAGCGTTAATGAATCCCCCGGGGAGCTGTTTTTT.

The V and J genes are TRBV4-2 and TRBJ1-2; perhaps TRBD1 as D (6 bases). The CDR3 length is 15 residues. Trimming pared 1 base from V and 8 bases from J, leaving 17 bases between. CDR1 is LGHNA and CDR2 is YNFKEQ in the germline V gene. CDR3 DNA sequence: TGTGCCAGCAGCCAAGGCTCAGTACAGGGCGGGGGCTACACCTTC. Amino acids: CASSQGSVQGGGYTF.

J is TRBJ2-3 and V is TRBV7-3; a possible D gene is TRBD1 (5 bases). The CDR3 extends over 14 amino acids. Trimming stripped 8 bases from V and 1 base from J, with 13 bases between. The germline V gene has CDR1 SGHTA and CDR2 FQGTGA. The CDR3 DNA reads as TGTGCCAGCCAGCAGGGAAGAGGCACAGATACGCAGTATTTT. This encodes CASQQGRGTDTQYF.